These 27 T cell receptor beta chains share one sample of origin, sequenced in a study of T-cell reconstitution after alpha-beta-depleted transplantation in children. A library of TCRbeta sequences, prepared with unique molecular identifiers, was generated. TCRdb ran MiXCR on the PCR reads and lists one entry per CDR3 protein. The data contain about 980,000 distinct CDR3 sequences, about 31% of them singletons. The sequenced sample was PBMCs, mostly from graft donor cells, obtained 360 days after TCRalphabeta/CD19-depleted stem cell transplant. These receptors all come from a boy younger than two who had a stem cell transplant for SCID, so the T cells may come from the graft donor.

This chain links TRBV27 with TRBJ1-2; D is perhaps TRBD1 (5 bases). CDR1 is MNHEY, CDR2 SMNVEV, per germline (reference sequence). The CDR3 covers 13 residues. V dropped 5 bases and J dropped 4 bases, with 11 bases sitting between them. The DNA of the CDR3 is TGTGCCAGCAGTATAAGGGGTGGCTATGGCTACACCTTC. Its translation: CASSIRGGYGYTF.

This clonotype was found a few times. This chain uses TRBV7-8 with TRBJ2-2, with 8 bases matching TRBD2. Trimming took 1 base from V and 3 from J; bases not matched to a gene: 7. Per germline, CDR1 SGHVS and CDR2 FQNEAQ. The CDR3 runs 17 residues. DNA for the CDR3: TGTGCCAGCAGCTTAGGTTCAGGACTAGCTCACACCGGGGAGCTGTTTTTT. It codes for CASSLGSGLAHTGELFF.

This clonotype was picked up one time. The chain is built from TRBV30 and TRBJ2-4; maybe TRBD1 (5 bases). CDR1 GTSNPN and CDR2 SVGIG come from the germline V gene (reference sequence). This CDR3 has 15 amino acids. The V gene lost 3 bases and the J gene lost 4 bases, with 16 bases spanning the gap. CDR3 nucleotides: TGTGCCTGGAGGGAACTGGAGTACAGGAAAAACATTCAGTACTTC. This translates into CAWRELEYRKNIQYF.

This clonotype was counted only a few times. The genes are TRBV27 and TRBJ2-3; maybe TRBD2 (6 bases). The V end was cut by 7 bases, the J end by 0 bases, with 14 bases between. From germline, CDR1 is MNHEY and CDR2 SMNVEV (reference sequence). The CDR3 totals 15 residues. The CDR3 DNA sequence: TGTGCCAGCAAGCCGCTCGGAGGGAGCACAGATACGCAGTATTTT. Translating gives CASKPLGGSTDTQYF.

This clonotype was detected only a few times. This sequence joins TRBV12-3 or TRBV12-4 and TRBJ2-3; maybe TRBD1 (6 bases). Trimming removed 0 bases at V and 4 bases at J, with 20 bases between. The CDR3 extends over 18 amino acids. CDR3: CASSLARIARGNPDTQYF. The DNA for the CDR3 is TGTGCCAGCAGTTTAGCGCGCATTGCAAGGGGGAACCCAGATACGCAGTATTTT.

This clonotype was recorded a few times. J is TRBJ2-5 and V is TRBV4-1; 11 bases are shared with TRBD1. CDR1 and CDR2 from the germline V gene are MGHRA and YSYEKL. Trimming removed 0 bases from V and 5 bases from J; junction bases left unmatched: 2. The CDR3 contains 15 residues. CDR3 bases: TGCGCCAGCAGCCAAGAGGGACAGGGGGGCGAGACCCAGTACTTC. This encodes CASSQEGQGGETQYF.

This clonotype has a handful of counts. The rearrangement uses TRBV12-3 or TRBV12-4 and TRBJ1-1; D unresolved. Trimming removed 11 bases from V and 1 base from J, with 14 bases in between. The CDR3 contains 13 residues. The DNA for the CDR3 is TGTGCCTCACAGCCTACAGAGAACACTGAAGCTTTCTTT. The encoded protein is CASQPTENTEAFF.

The CDR3 reads CASSVYRDSRETQYF. CDR3 nucleotides: TGTGCCAGCAGTGTTTACCGGGACAGTCGGGAGACCCAGTACTTC. The chain recombines TRBV12-3 or TRBV12-4 with TRBJ2-5; 7 bases line up with TRBD1. CDR3 length: 15 amino acids. Losses at the gene ends were 5 bases for V and 5 bases for J; bases not matched to a gene: 11.

The rearrangement links TRBV7-9 to TRBJ1-1, with D unresolved. The CDR3 loop spans 13 amino acids. CDR1 SEHNR and CDR2 FQNEAQ come from the germline V gene (reference sequence). Trimming shortened V by 1 base and J by 6 bases, and 9 bases separated the two germline ends. CDR3 sequence reads: CASSLGEGAEAFF. In DNA, the CDR3 is TGTGCCAGCAGCTTAGGAGAAGGCGCTGAAGCTTTCTTT. The whole variable domain, remainder taken from reference TRBV7-9 and TRBJ1-1, is DTGVSQNPRHKITKRGQNVTFRCDPISEHNRLYWYRQTLGQGPEFLTYFQNEAQLEKSRLLSDRFSAERPKGSFSTLEIQRTEQGDSAMYLCASSLGEGAEAFFGQGTRLTVV.

V is TRBV5-1 and J is TRBJ2-1; 8 bases are shared with TRBD2. V lost 0 bases and J lost 3; bases outside the gene matches: 2. The germline CDR1 and CDR2 sequences are SGHRS and YFSETQ. CDR3 size: 15 residues. Here the CDR3 reads CASSLAGLVYNEQFF. CDR3 DNA sequence: TGCGCCAGCAGCTTGGCGGGACTAGTCTACAATGAGCAGTTCTTC. The full variable domain, rest sourced from reference TRBV5-1 and TRBJ2-1, is KAGVTQTPRYLIKTRGQQVTLSCSPISGHRSVSWYQQTPGQGLQFLFEYFSETQRNKGNFPGRFSGRQFSNSRSEMNVSTLELGDSALYLCASSLAGLVYNEQFFGPGTRLTVL.

The rearrangement joins TRBV10-2 to TRBJ2-5; 10 nucleotides align to TRBD2. This CDR3 is 16 amino acids long. V trimming: 3 bases; J trimming: 5 bases; junction bases outside the gene matches: 9. Germline V gives CDR1 WSHSY, CDR2 SAAADI. CDR3 bases: TGCGCCAGCAGTGAAAGCGGGGGGGCCGTCGGGGAGACCCAGTACTTC. Translation: CASSESGGAVGETQYF.

The chain joins TRBV28 to TRBJ2-3; D tentatively reads TRBD1 or TRBD2 (5 bases each). The CDR3 extends over 15 amino acids. Trimming pared 3 bases from V and 6 bases from J, leaving 16 bases between. Germline V gene lookup returns CDR1 MDHEN and CDR2 SYDVKM. The CDR3: CASSFIRGFSDTQYF. The CDR3 coding sequence is TGTGCCAGCAGTTTCATCCGGGGCTTTTCCGATACGCAGTATTTT.

V gene TRBV19 combines with J gene TRBJ1-2; D perhaps matches TRBD1 (5 bases). CDR1 and CDR2 (germline): LNHDA, SQIVND (reference sequence). The germline V and J ends were trimmed by 6 bases and 0 bases, with 17 bases remaining between them. CDR3 length: 16 amino acids. CDR3 residues: CASSHTDRGANYGYTF. As DNA, the CDR3 is TGTGCCAGTAGCCACACCGACAGAGGAGCTAACTATGGCTACACCTTC.

This clonotype was seen a few times. The V gene is TRBV12-3 or TRBV12-4, the J gene TRBJ1-5; D gene unclear. Trimming stripped 7 bases from V and 0 bases from J, with 16 bases between. The CDR3 runs 16 residues. The CDR3 DNA follows: TGTGCCAGCACCCGGGTGGGTCTCAATAGCAATCAGCCCCAGCATTTT. It yields the protein CASTRVGLNSNQPQHF.

The chain couples TRBV6-5 to TRBJ1-2; D is unclear. V was shortened by 0 bases and J by 4 bases, with 24 bases between the two germline ends. The CDR3 loop spans 19 amino acids. CDR1 MNHEY and CDR2 SVGAGI come from the germline V gene. CDR3: CASSYSPRTLRRAPYGYTF. The CDR3 region has the DNA TGTGCCAGCAGTTACTCGCCCCGGACTTTAAGAAGGGCCCCCTATGGCTACACCTTC.

The J gene is TRBJ1-1, the V gene TRBV5-6; D remains ambiguous. Trimming stripped 1 base from V and 3 bases from J, with 13 bases between. Germline V lookup: CDR1 SGHDT, CDR2 YYEEEE. The CDR3 has 15 residues. The CDR3 loop is CASSLLVGAHTEAFF. CDR3 coding DNA: TGTGCCAGCAGCTTGCTCGTGGGAGCGCACACTGAAGCTTTCTTT.

This clonotype was recorded at least ten times. The chain has TRBV12-3 or TRBV12-4 and TRBJ2-7, with TRBD1 matching 9 bases. The trim removed 6 bases at V and 3 bases at J, leaving 9 bases unmatched. This CDR3 region has 15 residues. In DNA form, the CDR3 reads TGTGCCAGCAGGCCTACCGGGACAGGGAGCTACGAGCAGTACTTC. It specifies CASRPTGTGSYEQYF.

This clonotype has more than one count but fewer than ten. The V and J genes are TRBV12-3 or TRBV12-4 and TRBJ2-2; 10 bases match TRBD2. V dropped 2 bases and J dropped 2; count of bases not matched to a gene: 8. This CDR3 comprises 18 residues. CDR3 in DNA: TGTGCCAGCAGTTTAAGTGGAGGACTAGCGGTCAACACCGGGGAGCTGTTTTTT. Amino acid sequence: CASSLSGGLAVNTGELFF.

This clonotype was recorded a few times. The J gene is TRBJ2-7, the V gene TRBV6-1; TRBD1 matches at 11 bases. The CDR3 is 14 residues long. V lost 6 bases, J lost 6 bases, and 7 bases stayed unmatched. CDR1 and CDR2 (germline): MNHNS, SASEGT. The CDR3, as DNA: TGTGCCAGCAGACGAGGACAGGGGGCGATCGAGCAGTACTTC. Encoded protein: CASRRGQGAIEQYF.

This clonotype is a singleton in its sample. The V gene is TRBV24-1, the J gene TRBJ2-3, with 9 bases aligning to TRBD1. Germline loops: CDR1 KGHDR, CDR2 SFDVKD. The CDR3 contains 16 residues. V lost 6 bases and J lost 4; bases outside the gene matches: 10. The CDR3 nucleotides read TGTGCCACCAGTCGGGACAGGGCAGGCACCCCAGATACGCAGTATTTT. Protein sequence: CATSRDRAGTPDTQYF.

There are a few counts of this clonotype. J is TRBJ2-3 and V is TRBV20-1; tentative D call: TRBD2 (6 bases). This CDR3 comprises 14 residues. Trimming shortened V by 7 bases and J by 5 bases, and 19 bases separated the two germline ends. Looked up from germline, CDR1 is DFQATT and CDR2 is SNEGSKA (reference sequence). CDR3 protein: CSGGFREEGDTQYF. CDR3 coding DNA: TGCAGTGGGGGATTTAGAGAGGAGGGAGATACGCAGTATTTT.

V usage is TRBV18 and J usage is TRBJ1-2, with TRBD1 as a possible D gene (6 bases). V was shortened by 5 bases and J by 2 bases, with 12 bases between the two germline ends. CDR1 is KGHSH and CDR2 is LQKENI in the germline V gene. This CDR3 region has 14 residues. CDR3 region: CASSGGGRNYGYTF. For the CDR3, the DNA is TGTGCCAGCTCAGGCGGGGGGCGCAACTATGGCTACACCTTC.

The chain combines TRBV27 with TRBJ2-2; 7 nucleotides agree with TRBD1. The junction had 5 bases not matched to a gene; V was cut back by 7 bases and J by 3 bases. Germline CDR1 is MNHEY and CDR2 is SMNVEV (reference sequence). This CDR3 is built from 14 residues. The CDR3 DNA sequence: TGTGCCAGCAAGAGACAGGGAGACACCGGGGAGCTGTTTTTT. Its translation is CASKRQGDTGELFF.

This clonotype has at least ten counts. This sequence joins TRBV5-4 and TRBJ2-3; 10 nucleotides agree with TRBD2. The germline CDR1 and CDR2 sequences are SGHNT and YYREEE (reference sequence). Trimming removed 4 bases from V and 3 bases from J; junction bases left unmatched: 5. The CDR3 runs to 15 residues. Written as DNA, the CDR3 is TGTGCCAGCAGCCCAGCGGGGGGGCGAACAGATACGCAGTATTTT. It specifies CASSPAGGRTDTQYF.

The rearrangement links TRBV7-2 to TRBJ2-1, with TRBD1 as a possible D gene (5 bases). Trimming cost V 4 bases and J 8 bases, with 15 bases left between them. This CDR3 contains 14 residues. CDR1 SGHTA and CDR2 FQGNSA come from the germline V gene. The CDR3 DNA sequence: TGTGCCAGCAGCTCCCAGGGTAGCCGCGATGAGCAGTTCTTC. Encoded protein: CASSSQGSRDEQFF.

The V call is TRBV3-1, the J call TRBJ2-7; D uncertain. Germline CDR1 is LGHDT and CDR2 is YNNKEL (reference sequence). The ends were cut back, 1 base at V and 5 bases at J, with 12 bases in the middle. This CDR3 is 14 amino acids long. The CDR3 sequence: CASSQATGYHEQYF. CDR3 DNA: TGTGCCAGCAGCCAAGCTACCGGGTACCACGAGCAGTACTTC.

This clonotype was counted only a few times. This sequence joins TRBV20-1 and TRBJ2-2; no firm D call. The CDR3 contains 14 residues. V was pared by 0 bases and J by 5 bases, with 10 bases between. Germline V gene data show CDR1 as DFQATT and CDR2 as SNEGSKA (reference sequence). The CDR3 bases are TGCAGTGCTAGAGATTCGGTGGGGACCGGGGAGCTGTTTTTT. Residues: CSARDSVGTGELFF.